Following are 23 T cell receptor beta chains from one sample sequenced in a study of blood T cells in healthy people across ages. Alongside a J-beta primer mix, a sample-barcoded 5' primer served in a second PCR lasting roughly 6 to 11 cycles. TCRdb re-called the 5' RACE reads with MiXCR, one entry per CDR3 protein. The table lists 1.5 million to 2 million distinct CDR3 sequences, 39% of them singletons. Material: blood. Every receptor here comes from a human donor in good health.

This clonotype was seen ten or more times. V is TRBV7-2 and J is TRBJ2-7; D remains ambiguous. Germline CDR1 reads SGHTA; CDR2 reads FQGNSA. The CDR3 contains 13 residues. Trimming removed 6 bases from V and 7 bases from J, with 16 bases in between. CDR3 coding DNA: TGTGCCAGCAGTTCACTTCTGGTGAGGGAGCAGTACTTC. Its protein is CASSSLLVREQYF. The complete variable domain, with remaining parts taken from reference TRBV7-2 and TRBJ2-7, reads GAGVSQSPSNKVTEKGKDVELRCDPISGHTALYWYRQSLGQGLEFLIYFQGNSAPDKSGLPSDRFSAERTGGSVSTLTIQRTQQEDSAVYLCASSSLLVREQYFGPGTRLTVT.

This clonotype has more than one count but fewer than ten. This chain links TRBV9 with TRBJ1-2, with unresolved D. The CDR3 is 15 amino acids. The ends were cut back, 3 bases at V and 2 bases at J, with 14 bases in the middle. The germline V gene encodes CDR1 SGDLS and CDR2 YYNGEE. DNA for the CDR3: TGTGCCAGCAGCGCCGGTTATGGACGGAACTATGGCTACACCTTC. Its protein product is CASSAGYGRNYGYTF.

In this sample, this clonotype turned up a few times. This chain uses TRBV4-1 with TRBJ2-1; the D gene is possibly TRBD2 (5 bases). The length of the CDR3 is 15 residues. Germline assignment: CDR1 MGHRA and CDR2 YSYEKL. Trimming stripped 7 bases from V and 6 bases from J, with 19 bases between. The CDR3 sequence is CASTDQRRSGNEQFF. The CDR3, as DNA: TGCGCCAGCACCGACCAGAGGAGGTCGGGCAATGAGCAGTTCTTC.

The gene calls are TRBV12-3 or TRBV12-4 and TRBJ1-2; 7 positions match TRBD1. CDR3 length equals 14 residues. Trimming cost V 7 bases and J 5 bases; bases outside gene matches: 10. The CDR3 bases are TGTGCCAGCACCCTCGGACAGGAGGTGTATGGCTACACCTTC. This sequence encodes CASTLGQEVYGYTF.

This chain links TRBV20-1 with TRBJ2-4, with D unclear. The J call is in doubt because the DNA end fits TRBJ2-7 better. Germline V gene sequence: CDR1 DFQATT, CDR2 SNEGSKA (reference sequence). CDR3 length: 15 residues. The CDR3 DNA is TGCAGTGCTAGAGGGATTAGCCAAGGGCACTACGAGCAGTACTTC. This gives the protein CSARGISQGHYEQYF.

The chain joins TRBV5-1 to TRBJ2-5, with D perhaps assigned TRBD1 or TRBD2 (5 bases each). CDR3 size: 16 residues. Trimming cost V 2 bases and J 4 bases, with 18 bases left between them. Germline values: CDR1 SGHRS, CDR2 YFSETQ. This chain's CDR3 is CASSLGIQGPIETQYF. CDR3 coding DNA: TGCGCCAGCAGCTTAGGTATCCAGGGACCAATAGAGACCCAGTACTTC.

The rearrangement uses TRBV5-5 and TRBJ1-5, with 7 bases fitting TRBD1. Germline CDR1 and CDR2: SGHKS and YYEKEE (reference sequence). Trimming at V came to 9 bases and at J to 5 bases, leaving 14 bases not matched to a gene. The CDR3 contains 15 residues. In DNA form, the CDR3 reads TGTGCCACCAGAACTTCCGACAGGGACCATCAGCCCCAGCATTTT. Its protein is CATRTSDRDHQPQHF.

As DNA, the CDR3 is TGTGCCACCAGCAAAGGCCCCGGATTGGAGCAGTACTTC. It specifies CATSKGPGLEQYF. The J gene is TRBJ2-5, the V gene TRBV15; D unresolved. V was shortened by 4 bases and J by 11 bases, with 17 bases between the two germline ends. This CDR3 has 13 amino acids. Germline-derived CDR1 and CDR2 are LNHNV and YYDKDF (reference sequence). Full variable domain (outside the CDR3, taken from reference TRBV15 and TRBJ2-5): DAMVIQNPRYQVTQFGKPVTLSCSQTLNHNVMYWYQQKSSQAPKLLFHYYDKDFNNEADTPDNFQSRRPNTSFCFLDIRSPGLGDTAMYLCATSKGPGLEQYFGPGTRLLVL.

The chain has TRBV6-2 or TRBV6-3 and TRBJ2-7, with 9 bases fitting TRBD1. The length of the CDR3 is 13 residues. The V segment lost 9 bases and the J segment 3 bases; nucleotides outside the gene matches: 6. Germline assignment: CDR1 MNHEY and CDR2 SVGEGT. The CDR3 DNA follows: TGTGCCAGTACAAGGGACAGGGACTACGAGCAGTACTTC. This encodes CASTRDRDYEQYF.

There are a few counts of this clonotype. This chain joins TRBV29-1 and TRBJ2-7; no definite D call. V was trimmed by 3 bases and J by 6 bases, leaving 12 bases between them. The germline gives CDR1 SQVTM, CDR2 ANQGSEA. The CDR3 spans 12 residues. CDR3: CSVEEGTCEQYF. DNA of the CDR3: TGCAGCGTTGAGGAAGGAACCTGCGAGCAGTACTTC.

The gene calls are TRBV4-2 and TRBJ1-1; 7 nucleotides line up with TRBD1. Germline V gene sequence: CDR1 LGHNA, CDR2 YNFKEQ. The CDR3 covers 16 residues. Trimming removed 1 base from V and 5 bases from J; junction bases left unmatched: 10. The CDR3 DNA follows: TGTGCCAGCAGCCAAGGGTCTCAGGGGGGGCGGACTGAAGCTTTCTTT. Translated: CASSQGSQGGRTEAFF.

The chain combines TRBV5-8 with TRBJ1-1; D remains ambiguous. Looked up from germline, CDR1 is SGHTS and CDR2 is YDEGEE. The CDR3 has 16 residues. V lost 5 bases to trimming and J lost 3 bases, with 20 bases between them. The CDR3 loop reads CASSRTRRIIDTEAFF. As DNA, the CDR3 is TGTGCCAGCAGTCGCACCCGACGGATAATTGACACTGAAGCTTTCTTT.

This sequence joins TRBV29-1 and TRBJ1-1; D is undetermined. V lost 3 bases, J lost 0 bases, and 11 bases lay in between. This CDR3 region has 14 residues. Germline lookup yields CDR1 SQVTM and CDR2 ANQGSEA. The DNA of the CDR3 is TGCAGCGTTGAGGGCAGGCACATGAACACTGAAGCTTTCTTT. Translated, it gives CSVEGRHMNTEAFF. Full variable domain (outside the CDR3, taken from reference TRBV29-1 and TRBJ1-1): SAVISQKPSRDICQRGTSLTIQCQVDSQVTMMFWYRQQPGQSLTLIATANQGSEATYESGFVIDKFPISRPNLTFSTLTVSNMSPEDSSIYLCSVEGRHMNTEAFFGQGTRLTVV.

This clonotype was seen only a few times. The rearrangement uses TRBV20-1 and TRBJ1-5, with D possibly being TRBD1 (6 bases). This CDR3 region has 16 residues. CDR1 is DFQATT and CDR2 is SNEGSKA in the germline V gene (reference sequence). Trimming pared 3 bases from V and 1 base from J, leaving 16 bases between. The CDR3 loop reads CSASSGQSQSNQPQHF. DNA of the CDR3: TGCAGTGCTAGCTCCGGACAGTCCCAAAGCAATCAGCCCCAGCATTTT.

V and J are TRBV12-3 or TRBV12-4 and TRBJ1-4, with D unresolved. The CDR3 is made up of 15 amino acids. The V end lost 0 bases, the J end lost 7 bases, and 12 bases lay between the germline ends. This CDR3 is CASSLAGLLGEKLFF. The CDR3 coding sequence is TGTGCCAGCAGTTTAGCGGGGTTACTAGGTGAAAAACTGTTTTTT.

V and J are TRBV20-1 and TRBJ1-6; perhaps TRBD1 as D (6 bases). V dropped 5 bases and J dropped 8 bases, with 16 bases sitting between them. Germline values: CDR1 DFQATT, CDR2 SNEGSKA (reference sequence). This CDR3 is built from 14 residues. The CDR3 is CSAATGTFYSPLHF. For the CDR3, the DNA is TGCAGTGCTGCTACCGGGACATTTTATTCACCCCTCCACTTT.

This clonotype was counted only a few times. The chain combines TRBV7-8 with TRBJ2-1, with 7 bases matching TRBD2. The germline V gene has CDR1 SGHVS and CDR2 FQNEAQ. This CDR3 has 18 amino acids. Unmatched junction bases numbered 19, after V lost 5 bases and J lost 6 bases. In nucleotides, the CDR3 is TGTGCCAGCAGCCGCTGGGGCGCGGGACTACCTCTTGGCAATGAGCAGTTCTTC. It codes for CASSRWGAGLPLGNEQFF. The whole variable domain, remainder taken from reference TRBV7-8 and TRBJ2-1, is GAGVSQSPRYKVAKRGQDVALRCDPISGHVSLFWYQQALGQGPEFLTYFQNEAQLDKSGLPSDRFFAERPEGSVSTLKIQRTQQEDSAVYLCASSRWGAGLPLGNEQFFGPGTRLTVL.

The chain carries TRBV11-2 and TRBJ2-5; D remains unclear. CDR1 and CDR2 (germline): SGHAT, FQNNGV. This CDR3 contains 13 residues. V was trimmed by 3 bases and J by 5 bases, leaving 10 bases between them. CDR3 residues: CASSFGYGETQYF. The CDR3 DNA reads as TGTGCCAGCAGCTTCGGATATGGGGAGACCCAGTACTTC.

The CDR3 reads CAISGGPSGANVLTF. The CDR3 region has the DNA TGTGCCATCAGTGGAGGACCGTCTGGGGCCAACGTCCTGACTTTC. V gene TRBV10-3 combines with J gene TRBJ2-6; no firm D call. CDR1 is ENHRY and CDR2 is SYGVKD in the germline V gene. V shed 4 bases and J shed 1 base, with 8 bases lying between them. The CDR3 has 15 amino acids.

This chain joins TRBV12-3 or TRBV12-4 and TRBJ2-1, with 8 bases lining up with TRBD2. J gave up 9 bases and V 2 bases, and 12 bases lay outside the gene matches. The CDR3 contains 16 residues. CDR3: CASSLPPGLGFGEQFF. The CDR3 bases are TGTGCCAGCAGTTTACCCCCGGGACTAGGATTCGGTGAGCAGTTCTTC.

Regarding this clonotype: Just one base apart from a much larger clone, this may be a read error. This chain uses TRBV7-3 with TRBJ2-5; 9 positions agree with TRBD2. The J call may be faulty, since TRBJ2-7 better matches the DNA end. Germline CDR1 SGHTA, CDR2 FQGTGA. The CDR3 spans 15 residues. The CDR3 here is CASNLDASGAYEQYF. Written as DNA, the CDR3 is TGTGCCAGCAACTTAGACGCTAGCGGGGCGTACGAGCAGTACTTC.

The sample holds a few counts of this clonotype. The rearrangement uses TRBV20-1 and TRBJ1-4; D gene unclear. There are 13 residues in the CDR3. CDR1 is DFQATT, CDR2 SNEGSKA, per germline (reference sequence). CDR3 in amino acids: CSTRRSANEKLFF. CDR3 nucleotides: TGCAGCACGAGGAGGTCGGCTAATGAAAAACTGTTTTTT.

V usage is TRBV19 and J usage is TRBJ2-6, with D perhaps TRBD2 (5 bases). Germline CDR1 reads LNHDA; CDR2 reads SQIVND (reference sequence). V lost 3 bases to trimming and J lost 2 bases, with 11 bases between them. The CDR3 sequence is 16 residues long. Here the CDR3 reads CASSIFRGTGANVLTF. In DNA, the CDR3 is TGTGCCAGTAGTATCTTCAGAGGGACTGGGGCCAACGTCCTGACTTTC.